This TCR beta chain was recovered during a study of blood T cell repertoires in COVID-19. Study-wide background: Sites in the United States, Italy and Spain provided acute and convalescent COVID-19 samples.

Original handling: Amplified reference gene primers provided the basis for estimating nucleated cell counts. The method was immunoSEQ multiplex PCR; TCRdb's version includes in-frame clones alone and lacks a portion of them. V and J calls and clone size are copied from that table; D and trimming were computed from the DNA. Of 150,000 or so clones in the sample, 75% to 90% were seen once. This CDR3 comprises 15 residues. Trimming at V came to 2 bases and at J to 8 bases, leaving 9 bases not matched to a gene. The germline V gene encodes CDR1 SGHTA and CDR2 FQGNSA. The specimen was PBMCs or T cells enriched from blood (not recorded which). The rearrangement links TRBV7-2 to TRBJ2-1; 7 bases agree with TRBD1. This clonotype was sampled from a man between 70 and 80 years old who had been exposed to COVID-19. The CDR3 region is CASSLIRDSFHEQFF. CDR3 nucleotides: TGTGCCAGCAGCTTAATCCGGGACAGTTTCCATGAGCAGTTCTTC. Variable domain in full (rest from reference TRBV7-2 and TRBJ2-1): GAGVSQSPSNKVTEKGKDVELRCDPISGHTALYWYRQSLGQGLEFLIYFQGNSAPDKSGLPSDRFSAERTGGSVSTLTIQRTQQEDSAVYLCASSLIRDSFHEQFFGPGTRLTVL.